Included here is one TCR beta chain sequence, with context. The data were obtained in a study of blood T cell repertoires in COVID-19. Whole-study context: From the United States, Italy and Spain came samples of acute and convalescent COVID-19. From T cells, B-cell-depleted T cells, or PBMCs came the material, which was cDNA or gDNA.

Source study methods: Amplification with reference gene primers provided the estimates of nucleated cell counts. Assay: immunoSEQ multiplex PCR; the TCRdb copy retains only in-frame clones and omits some. V and J calls and clone size are those listed in that table; D and trimming were worked out from the DNA. The sample carries some 80,000 clones, roughly 80% recorded once. V lost 2 bases and J lost 5, with 6 bases in between. Germline CDR1 SGHNT, CDR2 YENEEA. The CDR3 sequence is 12 residues long. The TCR sequence derives from a woman aged 35 to 49 with active or convalescent COVID-19. Material for sequencing was peripheral blood. The V call is TRBV11-3, the J call TRBJ2-5; no clear D. The CDR3 nucleotides are TGTGCCAGCAGCTTATCCGAGGAGACCCAGTACTTC. Its protein product is CASSLSEETQYF.